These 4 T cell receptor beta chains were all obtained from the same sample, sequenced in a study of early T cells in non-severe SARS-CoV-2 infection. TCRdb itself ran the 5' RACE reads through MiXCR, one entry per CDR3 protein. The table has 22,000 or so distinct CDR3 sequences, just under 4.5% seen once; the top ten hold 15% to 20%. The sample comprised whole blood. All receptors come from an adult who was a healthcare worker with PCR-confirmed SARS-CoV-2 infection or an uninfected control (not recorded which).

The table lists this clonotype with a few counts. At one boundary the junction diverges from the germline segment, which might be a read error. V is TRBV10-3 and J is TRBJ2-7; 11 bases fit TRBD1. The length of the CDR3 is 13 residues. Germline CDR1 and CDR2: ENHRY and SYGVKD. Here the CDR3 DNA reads TGTGTCATCAGTGGGGACAGGGGGTACGAGCAGTACTTC. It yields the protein CVISGDRGYEQYF.

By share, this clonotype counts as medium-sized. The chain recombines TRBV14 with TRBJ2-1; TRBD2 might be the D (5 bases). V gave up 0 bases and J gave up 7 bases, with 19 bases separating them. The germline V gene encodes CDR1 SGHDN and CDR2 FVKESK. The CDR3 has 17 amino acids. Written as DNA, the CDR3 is TGTGCCAGCAGCCAAGATCTGAGAGGCCCGTGGGAGAATGAGCAGTTCTTC. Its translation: CASSQDLRGPWENEQFF.

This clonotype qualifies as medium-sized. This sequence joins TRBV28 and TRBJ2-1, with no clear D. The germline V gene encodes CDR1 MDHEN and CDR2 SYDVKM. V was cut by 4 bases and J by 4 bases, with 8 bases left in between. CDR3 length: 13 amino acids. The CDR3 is CASSSSNYNEQFF. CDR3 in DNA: TGTGCCAGCAGTTCCAGCAATTACAATGAGCAGTTCTTC.

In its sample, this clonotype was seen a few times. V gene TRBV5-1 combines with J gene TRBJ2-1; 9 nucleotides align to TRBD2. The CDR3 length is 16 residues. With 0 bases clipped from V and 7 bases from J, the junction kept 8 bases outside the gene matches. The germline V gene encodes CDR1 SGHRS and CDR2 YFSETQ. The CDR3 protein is CASSLAVAGAANEQFF. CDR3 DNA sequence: TGCGCCAGCAGCTTGGCCGTAGCGGGAGCGGCTAATGAGCAGTTCTTC.